This T cell receptor beta chain was sequenced in a study of a mutant IDH1 vaccine in newly diagnosed glioma. Whole-study findings and limits: Pseudoprogression seemingly bore no relation to changes in top peripheral T cell clonotypes.

Using immunoSEQ multiplex PCR, the repertoire was profiled, and TCRdb retains in-frame clones only, with some absent. The sample lists around 38,000 clones, about 80% occurring once. This CDR3 contains 12 residues. Germline loops: CDR1 SGHTA, CDR2 FQGTGA. V lost 3 bases and J lost 5, with 7 bases in between. Documented time point: week 5, during vaccination. Each vaccine dose was 300 ug of mutant IDH1 20-mer peptide, with topical imiquimod. Notes on this clone: The antigen is not known.

This chain connects TRBV7-3 to TRBJ2-5; unclear D gene. This specimen was PBMCs, taken from a glioma patient whose treatment included an IDH1 peptide vaccine. The source of this sequence is a man aged 25 to 45 with glioma. The CDR3 nucleotides are TGTGCCAGCAGCTTCTCCGAGGAGACCCAGTACTTC. Its protein is CASSFSEETQYF.